These 4 T cell receptor beta chains came from one sample sequenced in a study of CD8 T cells in Susac syndrome. It was with random hexamers that about 0.45 to 1 ug RNA was reverse transcribed. MiXCR was run by TCRdb on the immunoSEQ multiplex PCR reads, yielding one entry per CDR3 protein. The table shows approximately 190,000 distinct CDR3 sequences, with 95% occurring only once. Specimen: CD8+ T cells from PBMCs. These receptors all come from a human donor with Susac syndrome.

This chain joins TRBV29-1 and TRBJ2-7, with D perhaps TRBD1 (6 bases). The germline V gene has CDR1 SQVTM and CDR2 ANQGSEA. V was cut by 7 bases and J by 6 bases, with 19 bases left in between. This CDR3 region has 13 residues. Written as DNA, the CDR3 is TGCAGCGCCCTACCAACAGGGCTGGGCGAGCAGTACTTC. Translating it yields CSALPTGLGEQYF.

This clonotype was seen only once. The chain carries TRBV12-3 or TRBV12-4 and TRBJ1-6; D remains unclear. The CDR3 covers 13 residues. Trimming took off 6 bases at V and 7 bases at J, with 10 bases between the two ends. The CDR3 reads CASRQLYNSPLHF. In DNA, the CDR3 is TGTGCCAGCAGACAACTCTACAATTCACCCCTCCACTTT.

The chain links TRBV4-2 to TRBJ2-1; 8 positions agree with TRBD2. J lost 6 bases, V lost 4 bases, and 11 bases had no gene match. This CDR3 region has 16 residues. The V gene's germline CDR1 is LGHNA and CDR2 YNFKEQ. The DNA of the CDR3 is TGTGCCAGCAGCCCCCTCCATAGCGGGAAGGCCAATGAGCAGTTCTTC. Translation: CASSPLHSGKANEQFF.

The rearrangement links TRBV6-5 to TRBJ2-7, with D perhaps matching TRBD2 (6 bases). The CDR3 length is 13 residues. Between the trimmed V and J ends, which lost 0 bases and 11 bases, there was a span of 14 bases. Germline assignment: CDR1 MNHEY and CDR2 SVGAGI. The CDR3 region has the DNA TGTGCCAGCAGTTACTCGGAGGGTGAGGAGGAGTACTTC. Encoded protein: CASSYSEGEEEYF.